These 24 T cell receptor beta chains came from one sample sequenced in a study of naive and memory T cell subsets. Study results and limitations: Especially in CD8 cells, naive repertoires contained a few larger clonotypes, possibly CD45RA-re-expressing memory cells.

Their antigen targets remain unknown. Two oligonucleotides, mixed equimolar, formed the beta constant-region primer covering TRBC1 and TRBC2. Four rounds of PCR amplified the ligated cDNA using nested alpha and beta constant-region primers plus SP2. TCRdb reprocessed the UMI-ligation and nested PCR reads with MiXCR, giving one entry per CDR3 protein. The sample shows 120,000 to 150,000 distinct CDR3 sequences, approximately 20% of them seen only once. The sample consisted of naive CD8+ T cells from blood. These receptors were taken from a human donor in good health.

The gene calls are TRBV12-5 and TRBJ2-1, with D possibly matching TRBD2 (6 bases). Germline V gene data show CDR1 as LGHNT and CDR2 as FRNRAP. The CDR3 has 17 amino acids. Trimming shortened V by 0 bases and J by 9 bases, and 21 bases separated the two germline ends. In nucleotides, the CDR3 is TGTGCTAGTGGTTTGGTACGAACGGGAGAGTCAGTAGGTGAGCAGTTCTTC. Protein sequence: CASGLVRTGESVGEQFF.

The chain joins TRBV12-5 to TRBJ1-5; D is uncertain. V dropped 6 bases and J dropped 1 base, with 10 bases sitting between them. The V gene's germline CDR1 is LGHNT and CDR2 FRNRAP. This CDR3 comprises 14 residues. CDR3 DNA sequence: TGTGCTAGTGGGACCCGACCCAGCAATCAGCCCCAGCATTTT. Its translation is CASGTRPSNQPQHF.

The gene calls are TRBV30 and TRBJ2-1; tentative D call: TRBD2 (5 bases). Per the germline V gene, CDR1 is GTSNPN and CDR2 is SVGIG (reference sequence). The CDR3 spans 12 residues. V was trimmed by 2 bases and J by 7 bases, leaving 9 bases between them. The CDR3 nucleotides read TGTGCCTGGAGTTACGGCGGGAATGAGCAGTTCTTC. This translates into CAWSYGGNEQFF.

The rearrangement links TRBV27 to TRBJ2-2; 7 bases match TRBD2. The CDR3 loop spans 14 amino acids. Looked up from germline, CDR1 is MNHEY and CDR2 is SMNVEV (reference sequence). Losses at the gene ends were 6 bases for V and 4 bases for J; bases not matched to a gene: 5. CDR3 DNA: TGTGCCAGCAGCTTAGCGGGCCCCACCGGGGAGCTGTTTTTT. It codes for CASSLAGPTGELFF.

This clonotype was detected only a few times. This chain uses TRBV29-1 with TRBJ2-1; D is ambiguous. Germline V gene sequence: CDR1 SQVTM, CDR2 ANQGSEA. Trimming cost V 0 bases and J 2 bases, with 11 bases left between them. The CDR3 is 15 amino acids. The CDR3 bases are TGCAGCGTTGAAGATCCCGAGTTCACCTACAATGAGCAGTTCTTC. Its translation is CSVEDPEFTYNEQFF.

This clonotype has a count of ten or more. This chain links TRBV19 with TRBJ1-5, with D maybe TRBD1 (5 bases). Deletions cut 1 base from V and 8 bases from J, with 15 bases between. The CDR3 contains 15 residues. Germline CDR1 reads LNHDA; CDR2 reads SQIVND (reference sequence). In DNA form, the CDR3 reads TGTGCCAGTAGTATAGTAGGGACGGGATCGGAGCCCCAGCATTTT. As protein: CASSIVGTGSEPQHF.

In this sample, this clonotype turned up a few times. CDR3 protein: CSVLVDSYEQYF. The CDR3 nucleotides are TGCAGCGTTTTGGTTGACTCCTACGAGCAGTACTTC. The chain links TRBV29-1 to TRBJ2-7, with D unresolved. Trimming stripped 5 bases from V and 0 bases from J, with 8 bases between. The germline CDR1 and CDR2 sequences are SQVTM and ANQGSEA. This CDR3 spans 12 amino acids.

V and J are TRBV27 and TRBJ2-7; 8 bases map to TRBD2. The CDR3 loop spans 13 amino acids. Per germline, CDR1 MNHEY and CDR2 SMNVEV (reference sequence). The V segment lost 5 bases and the J segment 6 bases; nucleotides outside the gene matches: 6. CDR3 region: CASSPTGTSEQYF. The CDR3 coding sequence is TGTGCCAGCAGTCCAACCGGGACTAGCGAGCAGTACTTC.

V gene TRBV5-1 combines with J gene TRBJ2-7; TRBD2 matches 7 bases. V lost 3 bases to trimming and J lost 0 bases; unmatched junction nucleotides: 3. The CDR3 totals 14 residues. Per the germline V gene, CDR1 is SGHRS and CDR2 is YFSETQ. In nucleotides, the CDR3 is TGCGCCAGCAGCTCATGGACTAGCTCCTACGAGCAGTACTTC. Its protein is CASSSWTSSYEQYF.

This sequence joins TRBV10-3 and TRBJ2-1, with 11 bases that match TRBD1. CDR3 size: 15 residues. The V and J ends lost 6 bases and 4 bases, in that order; junction bases with no gene match: 5. The germline V gene has CDR1 ENHRY and CDR2 SYGVKD. CDR3 sequence reads: CAIREGTGGYNEQFF. DNA for the CDR3: TGTGCCATCAGAGAGGGGACAGGGGGATACAATGAGCAGTTCTTC.

The chain recombines TRBV28 with TRBJ2-2, with 7 bases that match TRBD1. The J segment lost 5 bases and the V segment lost 3 bases, leaving 6 bases of the junction unmatched. This CDR3 spans 15 amino acids. Per the germline V gene, CDR1 is MDHEN and CDR2 is SYDVKM. CDR3 in DNA: TGTGCCAGCAGTTTCGGATACAGGGGAACCGGGGAGCTGTTTTTT. This codes for CASSFGYRGTGELFF.

This chain joins TRBV10-3 and TRBJ1-5, with D uncertain. Germline V gene data show CDR1 as ENHRY and CDR2 as SYGVKD. This CDR3 has 16 residues. Trimming took 0 bases from V and 3 from J, leaving 12 bases between them. The CDR3 nucleotides are TGTGCCATCAGTGAGTCTCCGTGGCAGCCCAATCAGCCCCAGCATTTT. Protein: CAISESPWQPNQPQHF.

This clonotype was counted between two and nine times. The rearrangement links TRBV3-1 to TRBJ2-7; 12 nucleotides match TRBD2. V shed 4 bases and J 5 bases; nucleotides not matched to a gene: 0. This CDR3 has 13 amino acids. The germline V gene encodes CDR1 LGHDT and CDR2 YNNKEL (reference sequence). CDR3 protein: CASSRTSGNEQYF. The CDR3 DNA follows: TGTGCCAGCAGCCGGACTAGCGGGAACGAGCAGTACTTC.

J is TRBJ2-1 and V is TRBV28; 7 nucleotides agree with TRBD1. The CDR3 extends over 13 amino acids. Per germline, CDR1 MDHEN and CDR2 SYDVKM. V lost 8 bases to trimming and J lost 9 bases; unmatched junction nucleotides: 10. CDR3 DNA sequence: TGTGCCAGCCATCGAAGAGGGGGCAGTGAGCAGTTCTTC. As protein: CASHRRGGSEQFF. Supplemented by reference TRBV28 and TRBJ2-1, the full variable domain reads DVKVTQSSRYLVKRTGEKVFLECVQDMDHENMFWYRQDPGLGLRLIYFSYDVKMKEKGDIPEGYSVSREKKERFSLILESASTNQTSMYLCASHRRGGSEQFFGPGTRLTVL.

The genes are TRBV29-1 and TRBJ2-5; a possible D gene is TRBD2 (5 bases). Between the trimmed V and J ends, which lost 4 bases and 0 bases, there was a span of 6 bases. Germline V gene data show CDR1 as SQVTM and CDR2 as ANQGSEA. The CDR3 length is 12 residues. CDR3 residues: CSVGGNQETQYF. CDR3 nucleotide sequence: TGCAGCGTTGGAGGGAACCAAGAGACCCAGTACTTC.

This clonotype occurred a few times. The J gene is TRBJ2-7, the V gene TRBV6-5; D gene unclear. The V end lost 6 bases, the J end lost 6 bases, and 15 bases lay between the germline ends. The V gene's germline CDR1 is MNHEY and CDR2 SVGAGI. This CDR3 contains 13 residues. The CDR3 loop reads CASSRDLGVEQYF. As DNA, the CDR3 is TGTGCCAGCAGCAGAGACCTCGGAGTCGAGCAGTACTTC.

The chain links TRBV14 to TRBJ2-2; D remains unclear. V shed 1 base and J shed 4 bases, with 7 bases lying between them. CDR1 is SGHDN, CDR2 FVKESK, per germline. The CDR3 is made up of 14 amino acids. The CDR3, as DNA: TGTGCCAGCAGCCAAGCAGTATTCACCGGGGAGCTGTTTTTT. It translates to CASSQAVFTGELFF.

This clonotype was seen only a few times. V gene TRBV15 combines with J gene TRBJ1-6; no clear D. Germline V gives CDR1 LNHNV, CDR2 YYDKDF (reference sequence). V lost 0 bases and J lost 0, with 9 bases in between. The CDR3 consists of 17 residues. The DNA for the CDR3 is TGTGCCACCAGCAGAGACCCGTTGGACTCCTATAATTCACCCCTCCACTTT. Translated, it gives CATSRDPLDSYNSPLHF.

The chain uses TRBV29-1 and TRBJ2-1; 9 bases fit TRBD2. The germline CDR1 and CDR2 sequences are SQVTM and ANQGSEA. The J segment lost 8 bases and the V segment lost 2 bases, leaving 10 bases of the junction unmatched. There are 15 residues in the CDR3. The CDR3 reads CSVESLAGTLDEQFF. The CDR3 nucleotides are TGCAGCGTTGAAAGCCTAGCGGGGACCCTTGATGAGCAGTTCTTC.

The chain has TRBV4-1 and TRBJ2-1, with D unresolved. CDR3 length equals 15 residues. The germline V gene encodes CDR1 MGHRA and CDR2 YSYEKL. The V end lost 4 bases, the J end lost 8 bases, and 18 bases lay between the germline ends. The CDR3 region has the DNA TGCGCCAGCAGCCCATGGGGTTTAGGCGTCGATGAGCAGTTCTTC. It is translated as CASSPWGLGVDEQFF.

In its sample, this clonotype was seen a few times. The chain recombines TRBV28 with TRBJ1-1, with 7 bases lining up with TRBD1. Germline V gene sequence: CDR1 MDHEN, CDR2 SYDVKM. CDR3 length: 15 residues. The V and J ends lost 4 bases and 0 bases, in that order; junction bases with no gene match: 5. DNA for the CDR3: TGTGCCAGCAGTTCCTGGGACAGCATGAACACTGAAGCTTTCTTT. This gives the protein CASSSWDSMNTEAFF.

The V gene is TRBV5-4, the J gene TRBJ2-1; 12 nucleotides line up with TRBD1. V lost 0 bases and J lost 6; bases outside the gene matches: 1. The germline gives CDR1 SGHNT, CDR2 YYREEE (reference sequence). The CDR3 sequence is 15 residues long. This chain's CDR3 is CASSLGDRGPNEQFF. For the CDR3, the DNA is TGTGCCAGCAGCTTGGGGGACAGGGGGCCCAATGAGCAGTTCTTC.

In this sample, this clonotype turned up a few times. The chain joins TRBV7-8 to TRBJ2-5, with TRBD1 identical over 8 bases. Trimming took 2 bases from V and 10 from J; bases not matched to a gene: 15. CDR1 is SGHVS and CDR2 is FQNEAQ in the germline V gene. This CDR3 has 16 amino acids. Written as DNA, the CDR3 is TGTGCCAGCAGCTTACTCCGACAGGGGCCCCCCCATGACCAGTACTTC. Its protein product is CASSLLRQGPPHDQYF.

This clonotype was observed a few times. This sequence joins TRBV29-1 and TRBJ2-7; no clear D. Trimming removed 4 bases at V and 3 bases at J, with 10 bases between. CDR3 length: 12 residues. Germline V gene data show CDR1 as SQVTM and CDR2 as ANQGSEA. CDR3 in DNA: TGCAGCGTTGTGGGATTGGTCTACGAGCAGTACTTC. Protein sequence: CSVVGLVYEQYF.